The 7 T cell receptor beta chains below all came from one sample that was sequenced in a study of blood T cell repertoires in COVID-19. Sequencing was performed with immunoSEQ multiplex PCR; in TCRdb, only in-frame clones are kept and a portion is missing. The sample has around 160,000 clones; approximately 83% are singletons. The material sequenced was peripheral blood. The receptors stem from a woman between 55 and 75 years old with COVID-19, enrolled during active disease.

V gene TRBV5-8 combines with J gene TRBJ1-1; tentatively, D is TRBD1 (5 bases). The CDR3 runs 12 residues. Per the germline V gene, CDR1 is SGHTS and CDR2 is YDEGEE. Trimming removed 2 bases from V and 10 bases from J, with 12 bases in between. In DNA form, the CDR3 reads TGTGCCAGCAGCTTAGCAGGGTTTGGAGCTTTCTTT. It translates to CASSLAGFGAFF.

This rearrangement joins TRBV6-6 to TRBJ1-2; possible D gene TRBD1, 5 bases. Germline-derived CDR1 and CDR2 are MNHNY and SVGAGI (reference sequence). The CDR3 has 13 residues. The V end was cut by 4 bases, the J end by 4 bases, with 10 bases between. The CDR3 loop is CASSSPGIYGYTF. In DNA, the CDR3 is TGTGCCAGCAGTTCTCCAGGGATCTATGGCTACACCTTC.

V is TRBV5-1 and J is TRBJ1-2; the D gene is possibly TRBD1 (6 bases). Germline-derived CDR1 and CDR2 are SGHRS and YFSETQ. The CDR3 runs 14 residues. Trimming took off 3 bases at V and 2 bases at J, with 11 bases between the two ends. CDR3 sequence (DNA): TGCGCCAGCAGCTCTGGGGGCGGAAACTATGGCTACACCTTC. Amino acid sequence: CASSSGGGNYGYTF.

V is TRBV10-3 and J is TRBJ1-1; tentative D call: TRBD1 (5 bases). Trimming took off 4 bases at V and 6 bases at J, with 12 bases between the two ends. The CDR3 has 13 residues. The germline V gene has CDR1 ENHRY and CDR2 SYGVKD. CDR3 sequence (DNA): TGTGCCATCAGTGCGATCGGGGGGGCTGAAGCTTTCTTT. Translation: CAISAIGGAEAFF.

This chain uses TRBV29-1 with TRBJ1-4; 9 positions match TRBD1. The CDR3 is 13 residues long. Germline V gives CDR1 SQVTM, CDR2 ANQGSEA. J lost 5 bases, V lost 6 bases, and 4 bases had no gene match. DNA for the CDR3: TGCAGCGTGGGACAGGGAGAGAATGAAAAACTGTTTTTT. It codes for CSVGQGENEKLFF. The full variable domain, rest sourced from reference TRBV29-1 and TRBJ1-4, is SAVISQKPSRDICQRGTSLTIQCQVDSQVTMMFWYRQQPGQSLTLIATANQGSEATYESGFVIDKFPISRPNLTFSTLTVSNMSPEDSSIYLCSVGQGENEKLFFGSGTQLSVL.

This clone was seen once. CDR3 DNA sequence: TGTGCCAGCAGCCGTTCCGGGACAGGGGGTGCTTTCTTT. It encodes CASSRSGTGGAFF. The chain joins TRBV7-9 to TRBJ1-1, with 11 bases fitting TRBD1. The junction had 7 bases not matched to a gene; V was cut back by 5 bases and J by 11 bases. The CDR3 is made up of 13 amino acids. Germline CDR1 SEHNR, CDR2 FQNEAQ (reference sequence).

V is TRBV5-5 and J is TRBJ2-2; 9 bases are shared with TRBD1. V dropped 2 bases and J dropped 2; count of bases not matched to a gene: 7. Looked up from germline, CDR1 is SGHKS and CDR2 is YYEKEE (reference sequence). The CDR3 spans 17 residues. The CDR3 DNA sequence: TGTGCCAGCAGCTTTTACGTTACAGGGGGCAACACCGGGGAGCTGTTTTTT. Translated, it gives CASSFYVTGGNTGELFF.